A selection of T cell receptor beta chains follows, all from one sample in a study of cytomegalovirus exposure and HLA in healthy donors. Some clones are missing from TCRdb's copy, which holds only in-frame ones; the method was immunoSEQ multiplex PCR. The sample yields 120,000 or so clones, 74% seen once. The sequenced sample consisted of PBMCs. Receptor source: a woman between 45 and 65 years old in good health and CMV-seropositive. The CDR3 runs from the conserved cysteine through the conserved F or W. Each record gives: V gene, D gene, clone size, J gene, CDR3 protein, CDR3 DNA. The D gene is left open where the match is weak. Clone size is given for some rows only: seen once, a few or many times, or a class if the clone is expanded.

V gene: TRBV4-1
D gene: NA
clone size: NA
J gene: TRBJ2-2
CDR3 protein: CASSRRGLVRAGELFF
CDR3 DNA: TGCGCCAGCAGCCGGAGGGGCTTGGTTCGAGCCGGGGAGCTGTTTTTT

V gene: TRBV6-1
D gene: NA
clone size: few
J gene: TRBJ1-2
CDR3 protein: CASSIWTAGYTF
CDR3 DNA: TGTGCCAGCAGCATATGGACAGCTGGCTACACCTTC

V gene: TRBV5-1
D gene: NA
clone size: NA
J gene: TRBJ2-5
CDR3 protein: CASSLQGMQETQYF
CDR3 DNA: TGCGCCAGCAGCTTGCAGGGAATGCAAGAGACCCAGTACTTC

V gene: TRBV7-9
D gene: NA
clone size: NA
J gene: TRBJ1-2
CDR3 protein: CASSGRDGYTF
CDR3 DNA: TGTGCCAGCAGCGGCAGGGATGGCTACACCTTC

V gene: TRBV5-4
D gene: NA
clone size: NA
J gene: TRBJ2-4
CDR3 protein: CASSLGGGTSKNIQYF
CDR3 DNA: TGTGCCAGCAGCTTGGGGGGTGGGACTTCCAAAAACATTCAGTACTTC

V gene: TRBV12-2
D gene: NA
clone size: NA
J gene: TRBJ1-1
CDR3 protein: CASRLPIPRGAGDAFF
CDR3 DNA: TGTGCAAGTCGCTTACCGATCCCCCGGGGGGCCGGAGATGCTTTCTTT

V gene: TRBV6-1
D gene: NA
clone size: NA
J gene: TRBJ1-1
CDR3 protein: CASVQNTEAFF
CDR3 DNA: TGTGCCAGCGTACAGAACACTGAAGCTTTCTTT

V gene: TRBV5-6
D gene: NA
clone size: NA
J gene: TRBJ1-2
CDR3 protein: CASSLQGNPMGGYTF
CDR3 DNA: TGTGCCAGCAGCTTGCAGGGAAACCCTATGGGTGGCTACACCTTC

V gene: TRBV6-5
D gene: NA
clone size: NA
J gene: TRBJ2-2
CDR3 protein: CASTLGVPTGELFF
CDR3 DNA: TGTGCCAGCACATTAGGGGTTCCCACCGGGGAGCTGTTTTTT

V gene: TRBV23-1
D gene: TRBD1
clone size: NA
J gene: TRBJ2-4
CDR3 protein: CASSQGPGQGIGIQYF
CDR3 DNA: TGCGCCAGCAGTCAAGGACCGGGACAGGGGATCGGCATTCAGTACTTC